A single T cell receptor (beta chain) is shown here with its context. This entry is derived from a study of blood T cell repertoires in COVID-19. Germline V gene lookup returns CDR1 SNHLY and CDR2 FYNNEI. This CDR3 contains 14 residues. V lost 6 bases and J 0 bases, leaving 9 bases between the germline ends. Original processing methods: It was from reference gene primer amplification that nucleated cell counts were estimated. The repertoire was sequenced with immunoSEQ multiplex PCR; TCRdb's copy has only in-frame clones and lacks some. V and J calls and clone size follow that table, whereas D and trimming were derived from the DNA. The sample holds 150,000 to 200,000 clones, approximately 82% seen once.

The J gene is TRBJ1-5, the V gene TRBV2; no firm D call. This sequence was found in a middle-aged man who had recovered from COVID-19. Source material: PBMCs or T cells enriched from blood (not recorded which). The CDR3 region has the DNA TGTGCCAGCAGGAATCACGGTAGCAATCAGCCCCAGCATTTT. Residues: CASRNHGSNQPQHF.